This T cell receptor beta chain originates from a study of blood T cell repertoires in COVID-19. Whole-study context: PBMCs, B-cell-depleted T cells, or T cells were the source of the cDNA or gDNA that made up the material.

CDR1 is SGHTA, CDR2 FQGNSA, per germline. V shed 1 base, J shed 6 bases, and the junction held 4 bases outside the gene matches. This CDR3 has 15 residues. The method was immunoSEQ multiplex PCR; TCRdb's version includes in-frame clones alone and lacks a portion of them. The sample records more than 25,000 clones, roughly 87% being singletons. The sample taken for sequencing was peripheral blood. The chain couples TRBV7-2 to TRBJ2-1, with TRBD2 matching over 9 bases. The sequence was collected from a man in his fifties or sixties with active COVID-19. In DNA, the CDR3 is TGTGCCAGCAGCTTAGTGGCGGGGGGGGTCAATGAGCAGTTCTTC. Translated, it gives CASSLVAGGVNEQFF.